This T cell receptor (beta chain) was captured by sequencing in a study of control samples from healthy donors and cancer patients. The CDR3 spans 16 residues. V shed 0 bases and J shed 5 bases, with 15 bases lying between them. In germline, CDR1 is LGHNA, CDR2 YSLEER. This table comes from immunoSEQ multiplex PCR, and its TCRdb copy is limited to in-frame clones, with some not included. Of fewer than 95,000 clones listed, 85% to 90% are singletons. The origin of this receptor is a woman between 40 and 50 years old in good health. The specimen was blood. This rearrangement joins TRBV4-3 to TRBJ2-3; TRBD2 is a possible D gene (7 bases). The CDR3 DNA reads as TGCGCCAGCAGCCAAGATTGGAGGGGGGGCAGAGATACGCAGTATTTT. Translating gives CASSQDWRGGRDTQYF.